This T cell receptor beta chain originates from a study of identical twins. Study-level points and caveats: In cord blood, abundant beta clonotypes had fewer insertions; memory showed no trend.

The CDR3 length is 15 residues. V was shortened by 6 bases and J by 3 bases, with 18 bases between the two germline ends. This clonotype was detected ten times or more. The antigen remains undetermined. Unique molecular identifiers were in the cDNA, with template-switch universal primer binding. One entry per CDR3 protein results from TCRdb running MiXCR on the 5' RACE reads. This sample carries about 150,000 distinct CDR3 sequences, approximately 4% of them seen once, and the ten largest clones take around 8%. This rearrangement joins TRBV12-3 or TRBV12-4 to TRBJ2-7; the D gene is possibly TRBD2 (5 bases). The receptor's source is a man aged 18 to 30 in good health. The sample was memory T cells sorted from blood. The CDR3 reads CASSGGEAGCYEQYV. Written as DNA, the CDR3 is TGTGCCAGCAGCGGAGGAGAGGCGGGCTGCTACGAGCAGTACGTC.